These T cell receptor beta chains were read from a single sample in a study of T cells in Graves' hyperthyroidism and ophthalmopathy. MiXCR, run by TCRdb on the multiplex PCR reads, gives a single entry per CDR3 protein. The sample holds around 800,000 distinct CDR3 sequences, around 39% seen once. The material sequenced was blood. Receptors were obtained from a man aged 18 to 30 with Graves' hyperthyroidism. CDR3s include the opening cysteine and the closing phenylalanine or tryptophan. The D gene is left open where the match is weak. Not all rows give a size; the values are once, few, many and, for expanded clones, a class.

cdr3_nt: TGTGCCAGCAGCCCAAGGACTAGCCGGCGCGAGACCCAGTACTTC; cdr3_aa: CASSPRTSRRETQYF; j_call: TRBJ2-5; clone_size: few; d_call: TRBD2; v_call: TRBV7-9
cdr3_nt: TGTGCCACCAGCAGAGGTGGACGGGTAAATTCACCCCTCCACTTT; cdr3_aa: CATSRGGRVNSPLHF; j_call: TRBJ1-6; clone_size: many; d_call: .; v_call: TRBV15
cdr3_nt: TGTGCCAGCGGAGAGACAGGGACGGATGGCTACACCTTC; cdr3_aa: CASGETGTDGYTF; j_call: TRBJ1-2; clone_size: .; d_call: TRBD1; v_call: TRBV15
cdr3_nt: TGTGCCAGTAGTAGCGCGACGGTGAACACTGAAGCTTTCTTT; cdr3_aa: CASSSATVNTEAFF; j_call: TRBJ1-1; clone_size: many; d_call: .; v_call: TRBV19
cdr3_nt: TGTGCCAGCAGCTTCCGGGACAGGGAGACCCAGTACTTC; cdr3_aa: CASSFRDRETQYF; j_call: TRBJ2-5; clone_size: once; d_call: TRBD1; v_call: TRBV7-9
cdr3_nt: TGTGCCAGCAGCTGGCGACAGGGACCCGGGCAGCCCCAGCATTTT; cdr3_aa: CASSWRQGPGQPQHF; j_call: TRBJ1-5; clone_size: few; d_call: TRBD1; v_call: TRBV7-9
cdr3_nt: TGTGCCAGTAGTATGGTGCTGAACACTGAAGCTTTCTTT; cdr3_aa: CASSMVLNTEAFF; j_call: TRBJ1-1; clone_size: many; d_call: .; v_call: TRBV19
cdr3_nt: TGTGCCAGCAGCGTAGAACGGGGAGGCGAAAAACTGTTTTTT; cdr3_aa: CASSVERGGEKLFF; j_call: TRBJ1-4; clone_size: once; d_call: .; v_call: TRBV9
cdr3_nt: TGCAGTGCTAGAGACCCCTTAGTCGAGACCCAGTACTTC; cdr3_aa: CSARDPLVETQYF; j_call: TRBJ2-5; clone_size: .; d_call: .; v_call: TRBV20-1
cdr3_nt: TGCAGCGCAGGGACTAGTCTGGACGGGGAGCTGTTTTTT; cdr3_aa: CSAGTSLDGELFF; j_call: TRBJ2-2; clone_size: many; d_call: TRBD2; v_call: TRBV29-1
cdr3_nt: TGTGCCACCGGTGGGGACCCCCCCTCCGAAGCTTTCTTT; cdr3_aa: CATGGDPPSEAFF; j_call: TRBJ1-1; clone_size: .; d_call: .; v_call: TRBV9
cdr3_nt: TGTGCCAGCAGCCAAGAAGGCACCCGGGGCTGGAACACTGAAGCTTTCTTT; cdr3_aa: CASSQEGTRGWNTEAFF; j_call: TRBJ1-1; clone_size: .; d_call: .; v_call: TRBV4-2
cdr3_nt: TGTGCGGGGGGTCGCTCCTACGAGCAGTACTTC; cdr3_aa: CAGGRSYEQYF; j_call: TRBJ2-7; clone_size: many; d_call: .; v_call: TRBV2
cdr3_nt: TGTGCCAGCAGCTCCCCTGACACGTCCCCGTTCTACGAGCAGTACTTC; cdr3_aa: CASSSPDTSPFYEQYF; j_call: TRBJ2-7; clone_size: .; d_call: .; v_call: TRBV7-9
cdr3_nt: TGTGCCAGCAGCCAAGACAGGGTCAATGAAAAACTGTTTTTT; cdr3_aa: CASSQDRVNEKLFF; j_call: TRBJ1-4; clone_size: many; d_call: TRBD1; v_call: TRBV9
cdr3_nt: TGTGCCAGTAGTATGATGGGACAAGGGAGCGACGAGCAGTACTTC; cdr3_aa: CASSMMGQGSDEQYF; j_call: TRBJ2-7; clone_size: .; d_call: .; v_call: TRBV19